This T cell receptor (beta chain) was captured in a study of blood T cell repertoires in COVID-19. Overall study context: The samples span acute and convalescent COVID-19 from the United States, Italy and Spain. T cells, B-cell-depleted T cells, or PBMCs supplied cDNA or gDNA.

The authors' processing: For nucleated cells, counts were estimated from reference gene primer amplification. Sequencing was performed with immunoSEQ multiplex PCR; in TCRdb, only in-frame clones are kept and a portion is missing. Clone size and V and J calls were adopted from that table, with D and trimming inferred from the DNA. The sample consists of about 180,000 clones, 75% to 90% of them appearing once. The CDR3 is 16 amino acids. The germline gives CDR1 LNHNV, CDR2 YYDKDF (reference sequence). V gave up 1 base and J gave up 3 bases; unmatched junction bases: 8. Sequenced material: peripheral blood. This TCR derives from a human donor with active or convalescent COVID-19. The donor label of this sample is uncertain. V is TRBV15 and J is TRBJ1-2; TRBD1 agrees at 7 bases. The CDR3 DNA follows: TGTGCCACCAGCAGAGGCATGGGCAGGGGGGACTATGGCTACACCTTC. Translated: CATSRGMGRGDYGYTF.